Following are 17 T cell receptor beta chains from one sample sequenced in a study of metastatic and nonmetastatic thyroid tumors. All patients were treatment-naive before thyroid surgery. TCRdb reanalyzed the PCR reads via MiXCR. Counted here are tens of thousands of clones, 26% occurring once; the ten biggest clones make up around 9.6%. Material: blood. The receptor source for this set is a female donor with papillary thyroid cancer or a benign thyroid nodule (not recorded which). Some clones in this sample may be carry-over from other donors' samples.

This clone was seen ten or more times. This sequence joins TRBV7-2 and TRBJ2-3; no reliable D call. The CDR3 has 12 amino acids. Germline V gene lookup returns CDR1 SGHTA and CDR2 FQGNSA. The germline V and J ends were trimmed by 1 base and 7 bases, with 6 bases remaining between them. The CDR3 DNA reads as TGTGCCAGCAGCTTAGATAGTAATACGCAGTATTTT. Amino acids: CASSLDSNTQYF. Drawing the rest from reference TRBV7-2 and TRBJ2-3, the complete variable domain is GAGVSQSPSNKVTEKGKDVELRCDPISGHTALYWYRQSLGQGLEFLIYFQGNSAPDKSGLPSDRFSAERTGGSVSTLTIQRTQQEDSAVYLCASSLDSNTQYFGPGTRLTVL.

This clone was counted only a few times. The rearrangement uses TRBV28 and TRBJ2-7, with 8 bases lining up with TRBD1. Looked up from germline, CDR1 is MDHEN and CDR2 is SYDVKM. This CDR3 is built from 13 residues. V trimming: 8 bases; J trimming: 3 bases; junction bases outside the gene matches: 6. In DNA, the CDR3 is TGTGCCAGCCGCAGACAGGGGATCTACGAGCAGTACTTC. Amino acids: CASRRQGIYEQYF.

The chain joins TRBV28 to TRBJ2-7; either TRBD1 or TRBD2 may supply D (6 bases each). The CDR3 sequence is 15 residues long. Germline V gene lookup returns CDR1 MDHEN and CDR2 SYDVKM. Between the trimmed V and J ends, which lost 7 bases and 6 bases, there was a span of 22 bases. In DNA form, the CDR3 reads TGTGCCAGCACGGGGACGGGATTAGGGGGGTCCGAGCAGTACTTC. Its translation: CASTGTGLGGSEQYF.

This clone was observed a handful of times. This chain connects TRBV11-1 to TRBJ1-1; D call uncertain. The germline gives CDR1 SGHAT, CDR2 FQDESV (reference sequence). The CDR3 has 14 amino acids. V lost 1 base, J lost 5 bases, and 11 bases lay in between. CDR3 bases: TGTGCCAGCAGCTTAGGGCAGCCGATAACTGAAGCTTTCTTT. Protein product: CASSLGQPITEAFF.

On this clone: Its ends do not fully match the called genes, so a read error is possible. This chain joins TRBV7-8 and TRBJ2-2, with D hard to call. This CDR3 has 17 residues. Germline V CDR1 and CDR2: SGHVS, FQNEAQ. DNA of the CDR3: TGTGTCAGCAGCCCCACCAGGCACTTAATGAACACCGGGGAGCTGTTTTTT. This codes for CVSSPTRHLMNTGELFF.

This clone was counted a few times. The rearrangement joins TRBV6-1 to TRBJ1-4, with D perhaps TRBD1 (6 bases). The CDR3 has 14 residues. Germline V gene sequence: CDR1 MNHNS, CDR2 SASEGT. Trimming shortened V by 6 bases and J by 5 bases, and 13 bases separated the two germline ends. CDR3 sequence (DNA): TGTGCCAGCAGAAAAGGGGGGGGGAATGAAAAACTGTTTTTT. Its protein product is CASRKGGGNEKLFF.

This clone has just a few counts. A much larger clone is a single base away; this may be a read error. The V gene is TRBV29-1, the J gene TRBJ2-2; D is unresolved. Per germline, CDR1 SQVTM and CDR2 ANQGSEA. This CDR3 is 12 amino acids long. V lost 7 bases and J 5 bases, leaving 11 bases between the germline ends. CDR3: CSAEVDTGELFF. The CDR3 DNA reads TGCAGCGCCGAAGTGGATACCGGGGAGCTGTTTTTT.

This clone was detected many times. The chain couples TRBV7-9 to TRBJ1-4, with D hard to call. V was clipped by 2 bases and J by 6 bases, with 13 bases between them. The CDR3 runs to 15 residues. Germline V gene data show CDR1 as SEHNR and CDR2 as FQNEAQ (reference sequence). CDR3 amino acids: CASSLPLGGDEKLFF. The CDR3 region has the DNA TGTGCCAGCAGCTTACCCTTGGGTGGTGATGAAAAACTGTTTTTT.

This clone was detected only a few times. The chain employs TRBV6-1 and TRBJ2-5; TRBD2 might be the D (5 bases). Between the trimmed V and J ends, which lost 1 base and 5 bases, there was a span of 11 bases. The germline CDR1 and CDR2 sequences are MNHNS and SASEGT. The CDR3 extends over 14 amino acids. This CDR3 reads CASSEDRGLETQYF. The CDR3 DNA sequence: TGTGCCAGCAGTGAAGACAGAGGACTGGAGACCCAGTACTTC.

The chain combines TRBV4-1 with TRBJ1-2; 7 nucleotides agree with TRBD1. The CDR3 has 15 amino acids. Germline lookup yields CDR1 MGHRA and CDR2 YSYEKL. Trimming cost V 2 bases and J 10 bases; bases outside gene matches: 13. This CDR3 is CASSQPRTGPDVYTF. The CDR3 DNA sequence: TGCGCCAGCAGCCAACCCCGGACAGGTCCAGATGTCTACACCTTC.

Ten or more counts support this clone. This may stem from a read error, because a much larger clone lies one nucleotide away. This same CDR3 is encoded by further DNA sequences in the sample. Here the CDR3 reads CASSDSGRKMNTEAFF. The CDR3 DNA reads as TGTGCCAGCAGTGACTCAGGTCGCAAAATGAACACTGAAGCCTTCTTT. This chain links TRBV6-4 with TRBJ1-1; D not resolved. CDR3 size: 16 residues. Germline lookup yields CDR1 MRHNA and CDR2 SNTAGT.

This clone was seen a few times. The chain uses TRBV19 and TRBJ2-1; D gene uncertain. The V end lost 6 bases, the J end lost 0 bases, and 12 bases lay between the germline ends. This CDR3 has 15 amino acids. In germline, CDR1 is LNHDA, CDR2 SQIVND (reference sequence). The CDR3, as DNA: TGTGCCAGTAGACCCACACGAAACTCCTACAATGAGCAGTTCTTC. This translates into CASRPTRNSYNEQFF.

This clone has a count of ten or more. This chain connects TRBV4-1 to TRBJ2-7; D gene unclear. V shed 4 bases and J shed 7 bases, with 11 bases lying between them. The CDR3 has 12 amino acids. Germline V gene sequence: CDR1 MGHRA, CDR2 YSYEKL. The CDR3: CASSRPLGEQYF. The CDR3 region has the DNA TGCGCCAGCAGCCGGCCCCTAGGGGAGCAGTACTTC.

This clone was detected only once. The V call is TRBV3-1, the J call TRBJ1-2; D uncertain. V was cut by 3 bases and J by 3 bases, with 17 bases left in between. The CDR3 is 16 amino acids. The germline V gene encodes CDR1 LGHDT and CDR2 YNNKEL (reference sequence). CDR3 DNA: TGTGCCAGCAGCCAGAAGGATCTGCGGACTGACTATGGCTACACCTTC. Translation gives CASSQKDLRTDYGYTF. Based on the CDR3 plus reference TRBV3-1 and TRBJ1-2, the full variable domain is DTAVSQTPKYLVTQMGNDKSIKCEQNLGHDTMYWYKQDSKKFLKIMFSYNNKELIINETVPNRFSPKSPDKAHLNLHINSLELGDSAVYFCASSQKDLRTDYGYTFGSGTRLTVV.

CDR3 residues: CASSLDNSPLHF. The CDR3 DNA is TGTGCCAGCAGCTTGGATAATTCACCCCTCCACTTT. The chain combines TRBV7-8 with TRBJ1-6; D remains ambiguous. The CDR3 runs 12 residues. Germline V lookup: CDR1 SGHVS, CDR2 FQNEAQ. V was shortened by 3 bases and J by 5 bases, with 2 bases between the two germline ends.

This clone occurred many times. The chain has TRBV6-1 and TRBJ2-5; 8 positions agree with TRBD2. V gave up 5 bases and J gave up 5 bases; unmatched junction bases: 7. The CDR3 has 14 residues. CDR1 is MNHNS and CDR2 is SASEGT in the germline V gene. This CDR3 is CASSFAGGPETQYF. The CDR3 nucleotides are TGTGCCAGCAGTTTCGCGGGGGGCCCGGAGACCCAGTACTTC.

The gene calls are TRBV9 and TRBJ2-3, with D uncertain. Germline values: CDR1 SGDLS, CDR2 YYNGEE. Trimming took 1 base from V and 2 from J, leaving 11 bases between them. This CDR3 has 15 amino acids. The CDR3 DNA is TGTGCCAGCAGCGTAAGCACAGCCCCCACAGATACGCAGTATTTT. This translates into CASSVSTAPTDTQYF.